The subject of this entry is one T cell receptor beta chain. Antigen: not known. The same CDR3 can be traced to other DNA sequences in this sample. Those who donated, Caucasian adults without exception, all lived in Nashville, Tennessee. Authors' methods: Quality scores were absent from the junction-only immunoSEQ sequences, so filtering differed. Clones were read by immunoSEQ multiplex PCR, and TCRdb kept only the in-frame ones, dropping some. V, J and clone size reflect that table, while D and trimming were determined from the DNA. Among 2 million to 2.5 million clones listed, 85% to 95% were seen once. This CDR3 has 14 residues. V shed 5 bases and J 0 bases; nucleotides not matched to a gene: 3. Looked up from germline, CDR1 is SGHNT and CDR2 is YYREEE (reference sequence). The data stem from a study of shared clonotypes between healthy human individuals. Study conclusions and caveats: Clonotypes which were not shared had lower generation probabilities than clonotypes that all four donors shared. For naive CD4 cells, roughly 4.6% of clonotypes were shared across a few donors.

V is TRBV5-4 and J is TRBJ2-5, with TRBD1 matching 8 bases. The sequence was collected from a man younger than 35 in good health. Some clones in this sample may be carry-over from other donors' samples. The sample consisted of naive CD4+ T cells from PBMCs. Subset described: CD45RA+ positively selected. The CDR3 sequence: CASRRDRYQETQYF. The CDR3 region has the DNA TGTGCCAGCAGGAGGGACAGGTACCAAGAGACCCAGTACTTC.